This T cell receptor (beta chain) was identified during a study of blood T cell repertoires in COVID-19. Looked up from germline, CDR1 is MNHEY and CDR2 is SMNVEV (reference sequence). The junction had 4 bases not matched to a gene; V was cut back by 0 bases and J by 4 bases. The CDR3 covers 15 residues. As originally analysed: Scientists estimated how many nucleated cells there were by amplifying reference gene primers. Sequencing used immunoSEQ multiplex PCR; TCRdb keeps in-frame clones, though not all of them. V, J and clone size were drawn from that table, and D and trimming were deduced from the DNA. The sample includes 120,000 or so clones, roughly 83% seen only once; the top ten take 9.5% to 15%.

This receptor was identified in a woman under 40 who had recovered from COVID-19. Sequenced input: peripheral blood. This sequence joins TRBV27 and TRBJ2-7; TRBD2 matches 9 bases. CDR3 nucleotide sequence: TGTGCCAGCAGTTTATCGGCTAGCGGGGAATACGAGCAGTACTTC. It encodes CASSLSASGEYEQYF.